Detailed here is one TCR beta chain. Its cognate antigen is unknown. The data were obtained in a study of T-cell memory formation after mild COVID-19. Study-level information: The two donors had largely donor-specific TCR clusters. Study observations and caveats: In second-wave clones peaking day 37, SARS-CoV-2 specificity remained unconfirmed. Clones that got smaller from day 15 to 85 had even CD4/CD8, while clones growing later tipped toward CD4+.

TCRdb fed the 5' RACE reads into MiXCR, producing one record per CDR3 protein. The sample has roughly 350,000 distinct CDR3 sequences; 25% to 30% are singletons. This CDR3 is built from 14 residues. In germline, CDR1 is SGHRS, CDR2 YFSETQ. V was clipped by 3 bases and J by 5 bases; unmatched bases: 8. Sample: PBMCs or a T cell subset sorted from them (not recorded which). This chain joins TRBV5-1 and TRBJ2-7; TRBD1 aligns across 7 bases. The sequence came from an adult woman who had mild COVID-19 (a few samples of this study predate the infection). Cell type and time point are not known. The CDR3 bases are TGCGCCAGCAGCTCTGGACAGGTCTTCAACGAGCAGTACTTC. It translates to CASSSGQVFNEQYF.